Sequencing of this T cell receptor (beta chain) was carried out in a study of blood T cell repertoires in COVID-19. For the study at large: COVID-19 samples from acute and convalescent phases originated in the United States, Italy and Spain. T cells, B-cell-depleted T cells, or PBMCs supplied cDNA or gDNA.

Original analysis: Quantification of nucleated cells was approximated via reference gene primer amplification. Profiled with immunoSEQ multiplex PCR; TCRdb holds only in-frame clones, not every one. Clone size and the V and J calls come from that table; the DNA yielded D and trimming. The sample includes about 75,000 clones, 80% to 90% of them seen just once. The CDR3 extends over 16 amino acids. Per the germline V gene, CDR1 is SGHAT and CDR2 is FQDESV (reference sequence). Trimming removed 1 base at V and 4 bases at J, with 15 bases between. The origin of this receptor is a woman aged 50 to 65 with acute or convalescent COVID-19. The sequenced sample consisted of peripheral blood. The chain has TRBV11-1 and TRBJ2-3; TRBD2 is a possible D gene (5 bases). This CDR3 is CASSLGAMWTSDTQYF. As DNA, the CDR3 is TGTGCCAGCAGCTTAGGGGCCATGTGGACTTCAGATACGCAGTATTTT.